These 24 T cell receptor beta chains share one sample of origin, sequenced in a study of cytomegalovirus exposure and HLA in healthy donors. The PCR made use of 60 Vbeta and 13 Jbeta primers. This table comes from immunoSEQ multiplex PCR, and its TCRdb copy is limited to in-frame clones, with some not included. The repertoire holds about 160,000 clones, with roughly 84% as singletons. The sample comprised PBMCs. The receptor set was obtained from a woman aged 18-30 years in good health and CMV-seronegative.

This sequence joins TRBV4-1 and TRBJ1-5; D gene uncertain. The germline CDR1 and CDR2 sequences are MGHRA and YSYEKL. Trimming took 0 bases from V and 0 from J, leaving 9 bases between them. This CDR3 has 16 residues. CDR3 in amino acids: CASSQEAGFSNQPQHF. Here the CDR3 DNA reads TGCGCCAGCAGCCAAGAGGCAGGATTTAGCAATCAGCCCCAGCATTTT.

V gene TRBV15 combines with J gene TRBJ2-1, with 9 bases fitting TRBD1. The CDR3 is made up of 17 amino acids. CDR1 and CDR2 (germline): LNHNV, YYDKDF (reference sequence). The trim removed 4 bases at V and 2 bases at J, leaving 9 bases unmatched. Here the CDR3 DNA reads TGTGCCACCAGCAATCCCGGGACAGGGATCCCCTACAATGAGCAGTTCTTC. Amino acid sequence: CATSNPGTGIPYNEQFF.

This chain joins TRBV7-3 and TRBJ2-1, with 7 bases that match TRBD2. Germline CDR1 is SGHTA and CDR2 is FQGTGA. V gave up 4 bases and J gave up 6 bases; unmatched junction bases: 6. This CDR3 is 14 amino acids long. CDR3 bases: TGTGCCAGCAGCTCCCGGCGCGGGAGCAATGAGCAGTTCTTC. Amino acids: CASSSRRGSNEQFF.

The chain carries TRBV2 and TRBJ1-6; D is unclear. CDR1 SNHLY and CDR2 FYNNEI come from the germline V gene. Between the trimmed V and J ends, which lost 4 bases and 7 bases, there was a span of 17 bases. This CDR3 comprises 16 residues. CDR3 DNA: TGTGCCAGCAGTGGTTTTGGAGCACGAGAAAATTCACCCCTCCACTTT. The encoded protein is CASSGFGARENSPLHF.

The chain employs TRBV7-7 and TRBJ2-5; the D gene is possibly TRBD2 (5 bases). Germline V CDR1 and CDR2: SSHAT, FNYEAQ (reference sequence). The V end was cut by 4 bases, the J end by 5 bases, with 8 bases between. This CDR3 comprises 12 residues. CDR3 DNA sequence: TGTGCCAGCAGCTCCCGCGGGGAGACCCAGTACTTC. This encodes CASSSRGETQYF.

This chain links TRBV18 with TRBJ1-1; the D gene is possibly TRBD1 (6 bases). V was trimmed by 6 bases and J by 5 bases, leaving 16 bases between them. CDR3 length: 14 amino acids. The germline V gene encodes CDR1 KGHSH and CDR2 LQKENI. The CDR3 region is CASSPTPQGTEAFF. CDR3 coding DNA: TGTGCCAGCTCTCCGACTCCACAGGGAACTGAAGCTTTCTTT. Full variable domain (missing parts from reference TRBV18 and TRBJ1-1): NAGVMQNPRHLVRRRGQEARLRCSPMKGHSHVYWYRQLPEEGLKFMVYLQKENIIDESGMPKERFSAEFPKEGPSILRIQQVVRGDSAAYFCASSPTPQGTEAFFGQGTRLTVV.

This clone was observed a single time. The chain employs TRBV25-1 and TRBJ2-2; D gene ambiguous. This CDR3 comprises 11 residues. The V gene lost 4 bases and the J gene lost 8 bases, with 5 bases spanning the gap. The germline V gene encodes CDR1 MGHDK and CDR2 SYGVNS. This CDR3 is CASSALGELFF. In DNA, the CDR3 is TGTGCCAGCAGTGCCCTAGGGGAGCTGTTTTTT.

The chain uses TRBV5-1 and TRBJ2-5; no clear D gene. The germline CDR1 and CDR2 sequences are SGHRS and YFSETQ. V was shortened by 2 bases and J by 1 base, with 9 bases between the two germline ends. The CDR3 is 14 amino acids. The CDR3 DNA sequence: TGCGCCAGCAGCTTAATGGGCTCCCAAGAGACCCAGTACTTC. Protein sequence: CASSLMGSQETQYF.

This chain joins TRBV27 and TRBJ1-1; perhaps TRBD1 as D (5 bases). CDR3 length equals 18 residues. The germline V and J ends were trimmed by 0 bases and 3 bases, with 20 bases remaining between them. Germline V gene data show CDR1 as MNHEY and CDR2 as SMNVEV (reference sequence). The CDR3 coding sequence is TGTGCCAGCAGTTTATCATTAGGGACTTACACTCGGGACACTGAAGCTTTCTTT. This sequence encodes CASSLSLGTYTRDTEAFF.

The chain couples TRBV28 to TRBJ2-5, with 11 positions matching TRBD2. V lost 1 base and J lost 7; bases outside the gene matches: 14. Germline V CDR1 and CDR2: MDHEN, SYDVKM. The CDR3 loop spans 18 amino acids. The CDR3 protein is CASSLFFPSGGMKRTQYF. Here the CDR3 DNA reads TGTGCCAGCAGTTTATTTTTCCCTAGCGGGGGGATGAAGAGGACCCAGTACTTC.

This chain links TRBV5-5 with TRBJ1-2; D possibly corresponds to TRBD1 (6 bases). The CDR3 extends over 13 amino acids. V lost 1 base, J lost 8 bases, and 12 bases lay in between. Germline V gene lookup returns CDR1 SGHKS and CDR2 YYEKEE (reference sequence). CDR3 residues: CASSLIGGQGYTF. CDR3 nucleotide sequence: TGTGCCAGCAGCTTGATTGGGGGCCAAGGCTACACCTTC.

The chain employs TRBV19 and TRBJ1-1; TRBD1 matches at 7 bases. V lost 5 bases, J lost 2 bases, and 5 bases stayed unmatched. This CDR3 contains 14 residues. CDR1 and CDR2 (germline): LNHDA, SQIVND (reference sequence). The CDR3 DNA follows: TGTGCCAGTAGTCTCGGGACAGCCAACACTGAAGCTTTCTTT. It specifies CASSLGTANTEAFF. Variable domain in full (rest from reference TRBV19 and TRBJ1-1): DGGITQSPKYLFRKEGQNVTLSCEQNLNHDAMYWYRQDPGQGLRLIYYSQIVNDFQKGDIAEGYSVSREKKESFPLTVTSAQKNPTAFYLCASSLGTANTEAFFGQGTRLTVV.

This chain connects TRBV30 to TRBJ2-3; TRBD2 aligns across 9 bases. This CDR3 region has 16 residues. Germline CDR1 is GTSNPN and CDR2 is SVGIG (reference sequence). V lost 2 bases to trimming and J lost 4 bases; unmatched junction nucleotides: 10. The CDR3 DNA sequence: TGTGCCTGGAGTATGTTTGCGGGGGGGCTGGCAGATACGCAGTATTTT. Protein: CAWSMFAGGLADTQYF.

This chain joins TRBV13 and TRBJ1-2; maybe TRBD1 (6 bases). Germline V gene data show CDR1 as PRHDT and CDR2 as FYEKMQ (reference sequence). Trimming took 5 bases from V and 1 from J, leaving 8 bases between them. This CDR3 has 13 residues. CDR3 in amino acids: CASSRDNNYGYTF. The CDR3 DNA reads as TGTGCCAGCAGCCGGGACAATAACTATGGCTACACCTTC.

The rearrangement uses TRBV2 and TRBJ2-1; 8 nucleotides agree with TRBD2. The junction had 8 bases not matched to a gene; V was cut back by 0 bases and J by 4 bases. Germline V gene data show CDR1 as SNHLY and CDR2 as FYNNEI. CDR3 length equals 17 residues. Written as DNA, the CDR3 is TGTGCCAGCAGTGAAGCGCTTGGGACTAGGAATTACAATGAGCAGTTCTTC. This gives the protein CASSEALGTRNYNEQFF.

V and J are TRBV6-1 and TRBJ1-1; no definite D call. The CDR3 contains 14 residues. Deletions cut 3 bases from V and 6 bases from J, with 14 bases between. The germline CDR1 and CDR2 sequences are MNHNS and SASEGT. The chain's CDR3 is CASSDFGRGPEAFF. The CDR3, as DNA: TGTGCCAGCAGTGATTTCGGCCGGGGTCCTGAAGCTTTCTTT.

The chain links TRBV6-1 to TRBJ2-7; TRBD2 aligns across 10 bases. Germline CDR1 and CDR2: MNHNS and SASEGT. This CDR3 has 14 residues. The V gene end was trimmed by 6 bases and the J gene end by 0 bases; junction bases not matched to a gene: 2. CDR3 in amino acids: CASRLAGPSYEQYF. CDR3 DNA sequence: TGTGCCAGCAGACTAGCGGGGCCCTCCTACGAGCAGTACTTC.

The rearrangement joins TRBV11-3 to TRBJ2-7; D possibly corresponds to TRBD1 (7 bases). Germline CDR1 is SGHNT and CDR2 is YENEEA. V was pared by 5 bases and J by 5 bases, with 25 bases between. This CDR3 has 17 residues. CDR3 nucleotides: TGTGCCAGCAGCAAACGCGGCGGGACAGTATCTTGGAACGAGCAGTACTTC. This gives the protein CASSKRGGTVSWNEQYF.

The V gene is TRBV27, the J gene TRBJ1-1; TRBD1 matches at 7 bases. Losses at the gene ends were 5 bases for V and 10 bases for J; bases not matched to a gene: 16. Germline assignment: CDR1 MNHEY and CDR2 SMNVEV (reference sequence). This CDR3 region has 15 residues. The CDR3 DNA reads TGTGCCAGCAGTGCCGGGACAGTGACTTCCACCCGAGCTTTCTTT. As protein: CASSAGTVTSTRAFF.

The gene calls are TRBV6-1 and TRBJ2-7; TRBD1 matches 7 bases. Trimming at V came to 3 bases and at J to 3 bases, leaving 17 bases not matched to a gene. There are 18 residues in the CDR3. The germline V gene encodes CDR1 MNHNS and CDR2 SASEGT. The CDR3, as DNA: TGTGCCAGCAGTGATTTACCACCGTGGATACAGGGGAGCTACGAGCAGTACTTC. It translates to CASSDLPPWIQGSYEQYF.

The chain employs TRBV5-1 and TRBJ1-1; D is ambiguous. Germline loops: CDR1 SGHRS, CDR2 YFSETQ. Trimming stripped 4 bases from V and 3 bases from J, with 19 bases between. The CDR3 runs to 16 residues. The chain's CDR3 is CASSPRVEHLYTEAFF. The DNA of the CDR3 is TGCGCCAGCAGCCCCCGGGTTGAACACCTGTACACTGAAGCTTTCTTT.

This clone showed up just once. The V gene is TRBV10-3, the J gene TRBJ1-3, with unresolved D. The V gene's germline CDR1 is ENHRY and CDR2 SYGVKD. Trimming took 2 bases from V and 3 from J, leaving 14 bases between them. CDR3 size: 16 residues. CDR3 loop: CAISEGPSTLGNTIYF. The CDR3 DNA reads as TGTGCCATCAGTGAGGGTCCCTCGACTCTTGGAAACACCATATATTTT.

J is TRBJ2-5 and V is TRBV10-3; TRBD2 aligns across 9 bases. V shed 8 bases, J shed 1 base, and the junction held 5 bases outside the gene matches. CDR1 ENHRY and CDR2 SYGVKD come from the germline V gene. The CDR3 consists of 14 residues. The CDR3 reads CAISQRGAQETQYF. The DNA for the CDR3 is TGTGCCATCTCTCAGCGGGGGGCCCAAGAGACCCAGTACTTC.

V and J are TRBV7-9 and TRBJ2-1; D call uncertain. V lost 5 bases, J lost 7 bases, and 3 bases lay in between. The CDR3 totals 10 residues. The V gene's germline CDR1 is SEHNR and CDR2 FQNEAQ (reference sequence). The CDR3 sequence: CASSRNEQFF. CDR3 in DNA: TGTGCCAGCAGCCGGAATGAGCAGTTCTTC.